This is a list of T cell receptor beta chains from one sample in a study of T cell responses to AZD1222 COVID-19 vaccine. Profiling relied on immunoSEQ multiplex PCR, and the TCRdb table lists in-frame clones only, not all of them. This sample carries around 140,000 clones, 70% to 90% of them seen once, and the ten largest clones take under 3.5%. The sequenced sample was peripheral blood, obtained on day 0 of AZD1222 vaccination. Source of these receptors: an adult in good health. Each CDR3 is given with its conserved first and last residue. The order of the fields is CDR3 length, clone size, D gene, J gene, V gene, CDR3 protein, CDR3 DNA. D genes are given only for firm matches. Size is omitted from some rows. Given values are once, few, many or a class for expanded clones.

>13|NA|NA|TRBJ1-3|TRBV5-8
CASSFAYRNTIYF
TGTGCCAGCAGCTTTGCCTATCGAAACACCATATATTTT
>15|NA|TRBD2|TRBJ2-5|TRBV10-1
CASTTSGSPGETQYF
TGCGCCAGCACGACTAGCGGGAGTCCTGGGGAGACCCAGTACTTC
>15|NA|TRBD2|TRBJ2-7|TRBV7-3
CASSLTGGSAHEQYF
TGTGCCAGCAGCTTAACTGGCGGGAGTGCCCACGAGCAGTACTTC
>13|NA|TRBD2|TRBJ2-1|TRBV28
CASLAGANNEQFF
TGTGCCAGCCTAGCGGGAGCTAACAATGAGCAGTTCTTC
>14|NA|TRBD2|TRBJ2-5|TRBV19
CASSYATSGGAQYF
TGTGCCAGTAGCTACGCGACTAGCGGGGGAGCCCAGTACTTC
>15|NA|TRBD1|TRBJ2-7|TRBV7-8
CASSSAGTGSHEQYF
TGTGCCAGCAGCTCTGCCGGGACAGGGTCCCACGAGCAGTACTTC
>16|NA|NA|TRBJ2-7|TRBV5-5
CASSLGPQGRTYEQYF
TGTGCCAGCAGCTTGGGCCCACAGGGGAGGACCTACGAGCAGTACTTC
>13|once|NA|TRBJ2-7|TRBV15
CATSRDKSYEQYF
TGTGCCACCAGCAGAGATAAGAGCTACGAGCAGTACTTC
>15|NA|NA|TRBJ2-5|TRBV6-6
CASSFGQASGETQYF
TGTGCCAGCAGCTTCGGACAAGCCTCCGGGGAGACCCAGTACTTC
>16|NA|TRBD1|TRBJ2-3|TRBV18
CASSPPGQGGTDTQYF
TGTGCCAGCTCACCACCAGGACAGGGTGGCACAGATACGCAGTATTTT
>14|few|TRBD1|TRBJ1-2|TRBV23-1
CASSRDRVYYGYTF
TGCGCCAGCAGCCGGGACAGGGTTTACTATGGCTACACCTTC
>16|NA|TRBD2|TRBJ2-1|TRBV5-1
CASSSSTSGRYNEQFF
TGCGCCAGCAGCTCATCTACTAGCGGTCGCTACAATGAGCAGTTCTTC
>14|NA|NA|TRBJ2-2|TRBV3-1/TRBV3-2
CASSLSAGTRELFF
TGTGCCAGCAGCCTTTCAGCCGGGACCCGGGAGCTGTTTTTT
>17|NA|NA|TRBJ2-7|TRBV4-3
CASSQDVDLSSSYEQYF
TGCGCCAGCAGCCAAGATGTGGATCTTTCTAGCTCCTACGAGCAGTACTTC
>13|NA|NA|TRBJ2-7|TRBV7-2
CASSPTRALEQYF
TGTGCCAGCAGCCCTACGAGGGCCCTCGAGCAGTACTTC
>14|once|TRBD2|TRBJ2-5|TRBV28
CASSPTSGMETQYF
TGTGCCAGCAGTCCGACTAGCGGGATGGAGACCCAGTACTTC
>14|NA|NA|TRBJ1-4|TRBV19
CASHTGLPNEKLFF
TGTGCCAGTCATACAGGTCTGCCTAATGAAAAACTGTTTTTT
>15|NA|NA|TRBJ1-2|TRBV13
CASSSVGTQLGGYTF
TGTGCCAGCAGCTCGGTCGGGACCCAGCTTGGGGGCTACACCTTC
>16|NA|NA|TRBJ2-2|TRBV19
CASSIVWRQSTGELFF
TGTGCCAGTAGTATAGTATGGCGGCAGAGCACCGGGGAGCTGTTTTTT
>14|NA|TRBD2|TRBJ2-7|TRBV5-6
CASSLAGGTYEQYF
TGTGCCAGCAGCTTAGCGGGAGGAACCTACGAGCAGTACTTC
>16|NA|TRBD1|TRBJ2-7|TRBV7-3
CASSHKDRGKVYEQYF
TGTGCCAGCAGCCATAAGGACAGGGGGAAGGTATACGAGCAGTACTTC
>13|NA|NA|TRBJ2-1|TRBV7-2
CASSLARANEQFF
TGTGCCAGCAGCTTAGCTCGGGCGAATGAGCAGTTCTTC
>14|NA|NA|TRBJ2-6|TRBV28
CASSLSSGANVLTF
TGTGCCAGCAGTTTATCGTCTGGGGCCAACGTCCTGACTTTC
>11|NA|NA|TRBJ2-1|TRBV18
CASSPSNEQFF
TGTGCCAGCTCACCAAGTAATGAGCAGTTCTTC
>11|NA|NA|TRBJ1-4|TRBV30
CAWSGHEKLFF
TGTGCCTGGAGTGGGCATGAAAAACTGTTTTTT